This section outlines one T cell receptor beta chain sequence together with its context. The data were taken from a study of blood T cell repertoires in COVID-19. About the study: T cells, B-cell-depleted T cells, or PBMCs supplied cDNA or gDNA.

In the study's own analysis: Nucleated cell number was recorded as an estimate derived from reference gene primer amplification. TCRdb's table, derived via immunoSEQ multiplex PCR, lists solely in-frame clones and lacks some. V and J calls plus clone size are reproduced from that table; the DNA served to infer D and trimming. The sample lists 150,000 to 200,000 clones, 80% to 85% occurring once. Trimming stripped 5 bases from V and 7 bases from J, with 11 bases between. Germline CDR1 is SEHNR and CDR2 is FQNEAQ (reference sequence). CDR3 length equals 12 residues. Patients of the Seattle cohort, enrolled during active infection, were followed longitudinally.

The V call is TRBV7-9, the J call TRBJ1-1; no definite D call. The sample consisted of peripheral blood. The TCR sequence derives from a woman in her 70s with COVID-19, enrolled during active disease. CDR3 DNA sequence: TGTGCCAGCAGCCCTATCGCTGGTGAAGCTTTCTTT. Protein sequence: CASSPIAGEAFF.